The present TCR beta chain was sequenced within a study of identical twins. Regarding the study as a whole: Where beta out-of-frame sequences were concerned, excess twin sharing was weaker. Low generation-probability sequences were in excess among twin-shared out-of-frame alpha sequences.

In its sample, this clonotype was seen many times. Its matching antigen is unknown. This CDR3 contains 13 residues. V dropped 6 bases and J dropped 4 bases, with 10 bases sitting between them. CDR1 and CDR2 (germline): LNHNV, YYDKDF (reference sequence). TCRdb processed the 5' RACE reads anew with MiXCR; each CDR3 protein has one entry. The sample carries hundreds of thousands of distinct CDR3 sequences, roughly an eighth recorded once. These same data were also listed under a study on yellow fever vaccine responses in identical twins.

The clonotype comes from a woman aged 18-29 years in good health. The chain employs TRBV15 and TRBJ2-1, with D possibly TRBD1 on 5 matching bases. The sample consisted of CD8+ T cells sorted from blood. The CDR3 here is CATSLNRYNEQFF. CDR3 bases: TGTGCCACCAGTTTAAACAGGTACAATGAGCAGTTCTTC.